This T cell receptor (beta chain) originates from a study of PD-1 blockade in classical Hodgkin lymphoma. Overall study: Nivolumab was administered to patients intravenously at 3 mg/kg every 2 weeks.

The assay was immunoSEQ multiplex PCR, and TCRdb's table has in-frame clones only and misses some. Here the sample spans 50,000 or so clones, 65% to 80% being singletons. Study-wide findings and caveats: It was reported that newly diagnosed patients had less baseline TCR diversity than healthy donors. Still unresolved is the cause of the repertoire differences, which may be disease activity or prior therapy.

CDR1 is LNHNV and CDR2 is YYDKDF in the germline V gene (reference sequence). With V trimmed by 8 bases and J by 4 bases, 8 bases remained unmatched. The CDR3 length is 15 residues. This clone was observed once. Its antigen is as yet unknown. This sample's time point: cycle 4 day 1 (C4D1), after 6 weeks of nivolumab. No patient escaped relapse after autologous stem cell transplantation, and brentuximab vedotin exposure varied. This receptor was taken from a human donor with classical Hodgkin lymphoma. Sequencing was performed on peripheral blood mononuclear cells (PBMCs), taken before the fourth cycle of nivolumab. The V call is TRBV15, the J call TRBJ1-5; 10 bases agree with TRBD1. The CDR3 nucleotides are TGTGCCACCGGTCCCTCGGACAGGGGGAATCAGCCCCAGCATTTT. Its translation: CATGPSDRGNQPQHF.